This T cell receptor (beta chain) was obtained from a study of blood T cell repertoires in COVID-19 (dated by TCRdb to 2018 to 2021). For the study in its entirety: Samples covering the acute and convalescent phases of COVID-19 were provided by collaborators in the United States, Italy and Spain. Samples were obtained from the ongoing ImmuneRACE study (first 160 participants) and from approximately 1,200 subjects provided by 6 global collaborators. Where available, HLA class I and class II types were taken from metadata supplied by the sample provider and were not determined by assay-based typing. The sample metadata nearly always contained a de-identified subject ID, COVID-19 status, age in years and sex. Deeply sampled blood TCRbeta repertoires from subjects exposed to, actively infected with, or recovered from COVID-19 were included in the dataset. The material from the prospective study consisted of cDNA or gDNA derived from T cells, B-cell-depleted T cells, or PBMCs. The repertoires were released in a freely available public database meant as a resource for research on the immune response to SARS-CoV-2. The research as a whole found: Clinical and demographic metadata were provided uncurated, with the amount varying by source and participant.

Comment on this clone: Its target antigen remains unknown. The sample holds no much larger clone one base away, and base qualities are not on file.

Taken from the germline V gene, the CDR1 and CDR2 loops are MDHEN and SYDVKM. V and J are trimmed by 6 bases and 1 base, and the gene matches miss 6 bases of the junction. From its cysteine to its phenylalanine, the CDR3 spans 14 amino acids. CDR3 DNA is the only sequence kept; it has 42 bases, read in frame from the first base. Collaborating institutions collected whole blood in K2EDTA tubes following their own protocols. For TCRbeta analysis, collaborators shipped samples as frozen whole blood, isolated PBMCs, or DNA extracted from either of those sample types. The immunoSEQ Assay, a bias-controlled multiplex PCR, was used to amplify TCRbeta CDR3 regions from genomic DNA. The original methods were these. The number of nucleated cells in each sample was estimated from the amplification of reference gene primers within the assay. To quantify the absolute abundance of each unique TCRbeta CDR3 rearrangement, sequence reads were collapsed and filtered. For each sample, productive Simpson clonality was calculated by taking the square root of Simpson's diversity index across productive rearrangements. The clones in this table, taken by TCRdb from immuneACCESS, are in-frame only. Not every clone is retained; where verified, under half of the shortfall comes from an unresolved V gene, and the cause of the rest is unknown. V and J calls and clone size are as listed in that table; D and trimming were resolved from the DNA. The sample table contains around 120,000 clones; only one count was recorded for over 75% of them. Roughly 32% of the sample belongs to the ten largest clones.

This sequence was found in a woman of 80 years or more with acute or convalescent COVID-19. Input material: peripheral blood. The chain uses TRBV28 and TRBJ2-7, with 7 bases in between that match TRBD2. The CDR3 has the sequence CASRPAGGSYEQYF. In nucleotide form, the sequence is TGTGCCAGCAGACCAGCCGGGGGGTCCTACGAGCAGTACTTC. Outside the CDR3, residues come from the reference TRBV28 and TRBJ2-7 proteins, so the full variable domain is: DVKVTQSSRYLVKRTGEKVFLECVQDMDHENMFWYRQDPGLGLRLIYFSYDVKMKEKGDIPEGYSVSREKKERFSLILESASTNQTSMYLCASRPAGGSYEQYFGPGTRLTVT.